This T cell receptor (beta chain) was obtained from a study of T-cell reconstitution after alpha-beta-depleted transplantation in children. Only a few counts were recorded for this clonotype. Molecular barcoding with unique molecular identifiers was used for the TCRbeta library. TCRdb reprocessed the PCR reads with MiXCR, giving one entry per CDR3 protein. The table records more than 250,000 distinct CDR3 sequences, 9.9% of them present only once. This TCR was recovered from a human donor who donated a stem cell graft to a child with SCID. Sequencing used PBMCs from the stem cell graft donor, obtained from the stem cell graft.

The CDR3 loop reads CSVEKSRVPNYGYTF. As DNA, the CDR3 is TGCAGCGTTGAAAAGAGCAGAGTGCCCAACTATGGCTACACCTTC. This sequence joins TRBV29-1 and TRBJ1-2, with D hard to call. The ends were cut back, 2 bases at V and 2 bases at J, with 15 bases in the middle. CDR3 length: 15 amino acids. Looked up from germline, CDR1 is SQVTM and CDR2 is ANQGSEA.